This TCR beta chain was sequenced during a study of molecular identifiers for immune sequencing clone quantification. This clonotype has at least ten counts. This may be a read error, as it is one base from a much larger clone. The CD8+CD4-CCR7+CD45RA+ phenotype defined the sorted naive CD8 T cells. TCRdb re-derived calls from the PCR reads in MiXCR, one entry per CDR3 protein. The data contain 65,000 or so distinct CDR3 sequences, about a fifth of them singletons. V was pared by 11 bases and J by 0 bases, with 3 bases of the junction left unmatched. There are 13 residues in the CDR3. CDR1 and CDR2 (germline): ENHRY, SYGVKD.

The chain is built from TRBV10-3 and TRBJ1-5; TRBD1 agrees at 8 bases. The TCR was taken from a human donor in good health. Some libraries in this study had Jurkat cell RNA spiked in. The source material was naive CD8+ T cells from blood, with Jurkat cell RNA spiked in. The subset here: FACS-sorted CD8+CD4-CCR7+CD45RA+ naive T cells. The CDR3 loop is CASQGDSNQPQHF. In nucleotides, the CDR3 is TGTGCCTCACAGGGGGATAGCAATCAGCCCCAGCATTTT.